The T cell receptor (beta chain) under discussion was sequenced for a study of shared clonotypes between healthy human individuals. The method was immunoSEQ multiplex PCR; TCRdb's version includes in-frame clones alone and lacks a portion of them. Altogether about 380,000 clones are present, approximately 96% being singletons, with the ten largest covering about 0.32%. From germline, CDR1 is SGHRS and CDR2 YFSETQ. The V end lost 4 bases, the J end lost 8 bases, and 21 bases lay between the germline ends. This CDR3 comprises 15 residues. This chain connects TRBV5-1 to TRBJ1-1, with D maybe TRBD1 (5 bases). The TCR originated in a man younger than 45 in good health. Sequencing was done on a sample of memory CD8+ T cells sorted from blood. Regarding subset: CD45RO+ cells pooled with CCR7-negative TemRA cells. CDR3 sequence (DNA): TGCGCCAGCAGCCAGCCCGGGGCCAGGGTGTTAGAAGCTTTCTTT. Its translation: CASSQPGARVLEAFF.